What follows is one T cell receptor beta chain and its context. These data come from a study of cytomegalovirus exposure and HLA in healthy donors. This PCR relied on a set of 60 Vbeta primers and 13 Jbeta primers. Clones were sequenced by immunoSEQ multiplex PCR, and TCRdb holds only the in-frame ones, with some missing. The sample lists 150,000 to 180,000 clones, over 70% occurring once. This TCR derives from a man aged 30-40 years in good health and CMV-seropositive. The sequenced sample consisted of PBMCs.

CDR3 nucleotide sequence: TGTGCCAGTACGGGGAGAGGGCGCGGACTACCCCAAGAGACCCAGTACTTC. As protein: CASTGRGRGLPQETQYF. V usage is TRBV28 and J usage is TRBJ2-5, with TRBD2 as a possible D gene (6 bases). The CDR3 spans 17 residues. CDR1 is MDHEN and CDR2 is SYDVKM in the germline V gene. The V and J ends lost 9 bases and 1 base respectively, with 24 bases between them. The whole variable domain, filled in from reference TRBV28 and TRBJ2-5, reads DVKVTQSSRYLVKRTGEKVFLECVQDMDHENMFWYRQDPGLGLRLIYFSYDVKMKEKGDIPEGYSVSREKKERFSLILESASTNQTSMYLCASTGRGRGLPQETQYFGPGTRLLVL.